This T cell receptor (beta chain) emerged from a study of blood T cell repertoires in COVID-19. The CDR3 covers 17 residues. Trimming pared 0 bases from V and 0 bases from J, leaving 15 bases between. Germline V gives CDR1 LNHNV, CDR2 YYDKDF (reference sequence). Sequenced by immunoSEQ multiplex PCR; TCRdb stores in-frame clones only, minus some. The sample includes approximately 150,000 clones, about 92% of them seen just once. Input material: peripheral blood. The rearrangement links TRBV15 to TRBJ2-7; TRBD1 is a possible D gene (6 bases). The TCR sequence derives from a woman aged 55-75 years with COVID-19, enrolled during active disease. CDR3: CATSRDRGARISYEQYF. The CDR3 nucleotides are TGTGCCACCAGCAGAGACAGGGGCGCGAGGATCTCCTACGAGCAGTACTTC.